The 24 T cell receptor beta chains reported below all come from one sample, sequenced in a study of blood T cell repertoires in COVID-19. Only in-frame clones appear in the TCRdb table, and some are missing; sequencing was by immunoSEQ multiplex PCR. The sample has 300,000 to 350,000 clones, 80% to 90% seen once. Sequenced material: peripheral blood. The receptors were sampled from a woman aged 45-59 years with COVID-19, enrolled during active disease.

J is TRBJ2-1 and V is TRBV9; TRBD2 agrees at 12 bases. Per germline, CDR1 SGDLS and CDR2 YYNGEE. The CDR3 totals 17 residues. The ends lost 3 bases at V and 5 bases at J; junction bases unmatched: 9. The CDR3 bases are TGTGCCAGCAGCGCCATACTCACTAGCGGGAGGAACAATGAGCAGTTCTTC. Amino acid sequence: CASSAILTSGRNNEQFF.

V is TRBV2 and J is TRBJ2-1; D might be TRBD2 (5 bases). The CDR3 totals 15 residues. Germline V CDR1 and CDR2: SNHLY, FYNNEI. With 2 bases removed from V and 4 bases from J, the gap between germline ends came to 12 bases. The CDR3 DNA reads TGTGCCAGCAGTGAAACTGGCGGGTTATACAATGAGCAGTTCTTC. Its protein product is CASSETGGLYNEQFF.

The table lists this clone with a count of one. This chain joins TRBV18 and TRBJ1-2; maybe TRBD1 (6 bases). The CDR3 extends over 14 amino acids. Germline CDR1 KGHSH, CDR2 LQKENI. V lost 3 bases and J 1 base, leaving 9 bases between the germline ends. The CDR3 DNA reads TGTGCCAGCTCACCGCGACAGGATAACTATGGCTACACCTTC. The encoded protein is CASSPRQDNYGYTF.

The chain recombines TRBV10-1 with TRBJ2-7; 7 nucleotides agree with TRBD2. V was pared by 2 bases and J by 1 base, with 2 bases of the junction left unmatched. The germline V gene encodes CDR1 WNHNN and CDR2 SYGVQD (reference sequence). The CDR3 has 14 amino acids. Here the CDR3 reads CASSESGVSYEQYF. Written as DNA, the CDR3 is TGCGCCAGCAGTGAGAGCGGGGTTTCCTACGAGCAGTACTTC.

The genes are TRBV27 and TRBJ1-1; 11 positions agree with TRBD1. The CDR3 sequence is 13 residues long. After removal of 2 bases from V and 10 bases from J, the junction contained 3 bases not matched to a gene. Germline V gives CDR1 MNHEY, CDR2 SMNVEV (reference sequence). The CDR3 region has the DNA TGTGCCAGCAGTTTAGGGACAGGGGGTAGAGCTTTCTTT. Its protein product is CASSLGTGGRAFF.

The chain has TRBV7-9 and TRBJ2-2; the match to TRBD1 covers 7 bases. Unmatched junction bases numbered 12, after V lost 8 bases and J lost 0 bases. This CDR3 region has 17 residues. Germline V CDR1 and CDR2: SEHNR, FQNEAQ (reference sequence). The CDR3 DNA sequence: TGTGCCAGCGGCCCGCCCTCCGGGACAGCGAACACCGGGGAGCTGTTTTTT. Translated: CASGPPSGTANTGELFF.

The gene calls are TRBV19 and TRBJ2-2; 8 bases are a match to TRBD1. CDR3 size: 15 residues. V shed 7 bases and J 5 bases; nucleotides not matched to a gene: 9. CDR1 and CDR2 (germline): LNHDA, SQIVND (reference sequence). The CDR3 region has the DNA TGTGCCAGTATTCGGACAGGGCAGACAACCGGGGAGCTGTTTTTT. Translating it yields CASIRTGQTTGELFF.

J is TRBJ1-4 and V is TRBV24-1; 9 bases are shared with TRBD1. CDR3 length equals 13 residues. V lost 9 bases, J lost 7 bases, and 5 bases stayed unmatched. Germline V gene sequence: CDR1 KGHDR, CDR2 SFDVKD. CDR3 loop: CATQGQGGEKLFF. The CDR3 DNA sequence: TGTGCCACCCAGGGACAGGGCGGTGAAAAACTGTTTTTT.

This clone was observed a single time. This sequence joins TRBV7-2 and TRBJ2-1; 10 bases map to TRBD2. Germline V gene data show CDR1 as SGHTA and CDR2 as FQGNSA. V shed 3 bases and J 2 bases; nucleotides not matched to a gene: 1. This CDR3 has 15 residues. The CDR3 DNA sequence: TGTGCCAGCAGCTTTACTAGCGGGACCTACAATGAGCAGTTCTTC. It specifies CASSFTSGTYNEQFF.

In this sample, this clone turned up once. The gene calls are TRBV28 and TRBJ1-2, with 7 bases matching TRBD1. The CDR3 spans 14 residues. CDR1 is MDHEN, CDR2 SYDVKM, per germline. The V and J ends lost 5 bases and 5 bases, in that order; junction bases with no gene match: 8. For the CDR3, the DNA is TGTGCCAGCAGTCACGCCGGGACAGAATATGGCTACACCTTC. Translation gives CASSHAGTEYGYTF.

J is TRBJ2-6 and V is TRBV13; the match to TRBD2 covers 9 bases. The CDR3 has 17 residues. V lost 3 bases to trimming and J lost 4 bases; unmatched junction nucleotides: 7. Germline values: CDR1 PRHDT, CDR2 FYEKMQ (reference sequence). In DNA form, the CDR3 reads TGTGCCAGCAGCTTGGCGGGAGGGCCGCGAGGGGCCAACGTCCTGACTTTC. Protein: CASSLAGGPRGANVLTF. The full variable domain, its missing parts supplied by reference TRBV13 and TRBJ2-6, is AAGVIQSPRHLIKEKRETATLKCYPIPRHDTVYWYQQGPGQDPQFLISFYEKMQSDKGSIPDRFSAQQFSDYHSELNMSSLELGDSALYFCASSLAGGPRGANVLTFGAGSRLTVL.

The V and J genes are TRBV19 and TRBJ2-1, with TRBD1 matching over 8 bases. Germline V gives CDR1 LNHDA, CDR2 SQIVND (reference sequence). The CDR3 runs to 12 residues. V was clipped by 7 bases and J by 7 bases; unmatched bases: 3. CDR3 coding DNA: TGTGCCAGTAAACAGGGGGTTAATGAGCAGTTCTTC. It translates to CASKQGVNEQFF.

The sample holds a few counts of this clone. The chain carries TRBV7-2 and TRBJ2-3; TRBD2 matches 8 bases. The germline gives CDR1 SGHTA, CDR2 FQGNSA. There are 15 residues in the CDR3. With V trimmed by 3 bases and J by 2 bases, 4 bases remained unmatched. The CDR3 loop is CASSLTSAYTDTQYF. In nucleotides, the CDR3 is TGTGCCAGCAGCTTGACTAGCGCGTACACAGATACGCAGTATTTT.

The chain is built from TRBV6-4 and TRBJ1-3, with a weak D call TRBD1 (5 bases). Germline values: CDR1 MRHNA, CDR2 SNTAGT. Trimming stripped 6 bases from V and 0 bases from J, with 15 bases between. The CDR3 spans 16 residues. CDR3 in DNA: TGTGCCAGCAGGAACTTGACAGCAAGCTCTGGAAACACCATATATTTT. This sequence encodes CASRNLTASSGNTIYF.

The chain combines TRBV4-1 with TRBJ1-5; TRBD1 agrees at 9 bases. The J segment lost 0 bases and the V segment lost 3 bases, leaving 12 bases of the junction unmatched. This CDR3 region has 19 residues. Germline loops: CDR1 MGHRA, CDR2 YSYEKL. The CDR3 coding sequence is TGCGCCAGCAGCCACGGACCGGGACAGGGCGCCGATAGCAATCAGCCCCAGCATTTT. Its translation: CASSHGPGQGADSNQPQHF.

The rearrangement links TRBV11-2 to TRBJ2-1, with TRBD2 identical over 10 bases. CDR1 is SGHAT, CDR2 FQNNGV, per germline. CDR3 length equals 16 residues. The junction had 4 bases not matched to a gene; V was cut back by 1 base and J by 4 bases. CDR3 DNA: TGTGCCAGCAGCTTAGGGACTAGCGGCCCATACAATGAGCAGTTCTTC. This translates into CASSLGTSGPYNEQFF.

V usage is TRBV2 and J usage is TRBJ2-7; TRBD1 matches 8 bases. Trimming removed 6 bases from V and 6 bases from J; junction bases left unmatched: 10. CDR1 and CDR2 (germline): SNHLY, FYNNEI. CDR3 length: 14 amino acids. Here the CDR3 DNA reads TGTGCCAGCAGCGAAAGGACAGGGTACGTCGAGCAGTACTTC. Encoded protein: CASSERTGYVEQYF.

CDR3 sequence reads: CASSLGSGRAGGELFF. Here the CDR3 DNA reads TGTGCCAGCAGCTTGGGCAGCGGGAGGGCCGGCGGGGAGCTGTTTTTT. J is TRBJ2-2 and V is TRBV5-4; 10 bases map to TRBD2. V was clipped by 0 bases and J by 7 bases; unmatched bases: 6. The CDR3 spans 16 residues. The germline V gene encodes CDR1 SGHNT and CDR2 YYREEE (reference sequence).

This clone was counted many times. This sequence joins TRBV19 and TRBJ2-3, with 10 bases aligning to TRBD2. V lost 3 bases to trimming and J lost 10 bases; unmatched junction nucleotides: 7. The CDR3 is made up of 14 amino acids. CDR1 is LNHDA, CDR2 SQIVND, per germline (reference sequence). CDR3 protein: CASSISSGSYPQYF. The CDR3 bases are TGTGCCAGTAGTATTTCTAGCGGGAGCTACCCGCAGTATTTT.

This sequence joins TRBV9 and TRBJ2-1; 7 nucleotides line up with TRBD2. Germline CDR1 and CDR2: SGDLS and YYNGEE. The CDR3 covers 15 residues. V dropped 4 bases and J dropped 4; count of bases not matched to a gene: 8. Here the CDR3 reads CASSTRGIQYNEQFF. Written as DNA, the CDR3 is TGTGCCAGCAGCACGCGGGGGATTCAATACAATGAGCAGTTCTTC.

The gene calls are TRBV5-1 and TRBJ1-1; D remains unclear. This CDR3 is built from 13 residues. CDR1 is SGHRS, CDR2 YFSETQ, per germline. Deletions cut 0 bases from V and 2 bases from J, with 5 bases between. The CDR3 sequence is CASSLDSNTEAFF. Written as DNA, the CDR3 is TGCGCCAGCAGCTTGGACAGCAACACTGAAGCTTTCTTT.

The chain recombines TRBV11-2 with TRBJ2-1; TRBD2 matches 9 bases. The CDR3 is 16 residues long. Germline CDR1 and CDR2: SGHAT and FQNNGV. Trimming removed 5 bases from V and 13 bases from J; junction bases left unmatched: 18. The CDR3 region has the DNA TGTGCCAGCAGCCGGACACTAGCGGGCGATGGTTCTCAACAGTTCTTC. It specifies CASSRTLAGDGSQQFF.

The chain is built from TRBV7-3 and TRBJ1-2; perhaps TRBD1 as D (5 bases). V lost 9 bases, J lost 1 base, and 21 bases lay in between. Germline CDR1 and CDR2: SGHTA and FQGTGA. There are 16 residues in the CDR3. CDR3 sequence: CASQDSRGGNNYGYTF. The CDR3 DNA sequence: TGTGCCAGTCAAGACAGTCGAGGTGGGAATAACTATGGCTACACCTTC.

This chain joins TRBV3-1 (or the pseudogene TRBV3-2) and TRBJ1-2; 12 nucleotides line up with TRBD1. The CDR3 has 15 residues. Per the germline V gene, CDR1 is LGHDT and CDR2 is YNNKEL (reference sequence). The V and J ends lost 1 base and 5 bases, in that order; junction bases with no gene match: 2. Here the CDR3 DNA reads TGTGCCAGCAGCCAAGGGGGACAGGGGGCTTATGGCTACACCTTC. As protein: CASSQGGQGAYGYTF.